This TCR beta chain was captured in a study of cytomegalovirus exposure and HLA in healthy donors. General study points: The number of N-insertions in an Asian-associated ancestry cluster was reportedly below the roughly 660-donor mean in a later analysis.

It was with 60 Vbeta and 13 Jbeta primers that the PCR ran. TCRdb keeps only in-frame clones here, not all; method: immunoSEQ multiplex PCR. The table has approximately 150,000 clones, over 60% seen once. This clone was observed a single time. Its antigen is not known. Trimming stripped 4 bases from V and 4 bases from J, with 5 bases between. The CDR3 runs to 11 residues. CDR1 DFQATT and CDR2 SNEGSKA come from the germline V gene (reference sequence). This receptor was taken from a man aged 35-49 years in good health and CMV-seronegative. The V gene is TRBV20-1, the J gene TRBJ2-1; no clear D. Sequenced: PBMCs. CDR3 in amino acids: CSAMRYNEQFF. The CDR3 DNA reads TGCAGTGCTATGAGGTACAATGAGCAGTTCTTC.